This T cell receptor (beta chain) was identified during a study of beta chain features in type 1 diabetes. In the study overall: Age, gender and cell yields were alike across patients and healthy donors. Study outcomes and limitations: Patients' naive, central memory and Treg TCRB repertoires seemed closer to one another than those of healthy donors.

The authors reverse transcribed all of the isolated RNA, so sequencing captured expressed TCRB transcripts. Data came from immunoSEQ multiplex PCR; TCRdb stores just in-frame clones and leaves some out. The sample records tens of thousands of clones, around a third being singletons. As regards this clone: Its antigen is currently unknown.

This CDR3 region has 14 residues. Trimming took off 0 bases at V and 3 bases at J, with 9 bases between the two ends. Germline CDR1 reads SGHRS; CDR2 reads YFSETQ. The chain recombines TRBV5-1 with TRBJ1-2, with D tentatively TRBD1 (6 bases). The sequence was obtained from a woman between 18 and 30 years old in good health. Sequenced sample: stem cell memory CD4+ T cells from blood. The CDR3 DNA sequence: TGCGCCAGCAGCTTGGGAGGGGGAGACTATGGCTACACCTTC. This gives the protein CASSLGGGDYGYTF.